The clone carrying this T cell receptor (beta chain) occurred a few times. Its antigen is unidentified. The sample belongs to a study of cytomegalovirus exposure and HLA in healthy donors. Findings and limits, study-wide: HLA allele associations emerged for 16,951 TCR beta sequences in a later analysis, at 0.05 false discovery rate. An analysis done earlier found most TCR beta V segments productive about 90% or about 30% of the time. TRBV6-2, TRBV6-3 and other indistinguishable V segments were excluded.

The study ran its PCR with 60 Vbeta and 13 Jbeta primers. Produced via immunoSEQ multiplex PCR; TCRdb's table is partial and in-frame only. The sample gives fewer than 200,000 clones, 60% to 85% of which show up once; approximately 7% is in the top ten. The germline V gene has CDR1 SGHNT and CDR2 YENEEA. The junction had 3 bases not matched to a gene; V was cut back by 4 bases and J by 5 bases. This CDR3 spans 13 amino acids. The source of this sequence is a male donor in good health and CMV-seropositive. Sample: PBMCs. The chain uses TRBV11-3 and TRBJ2-7, with TRBD1 matching over 9 bases. The CDR3 loop is CASSSRTGDEQYF. As DNA, the CDR3 is TGTGCCAGCAGCTCCAGGACAGGGGACGAGCAGTACTTC.